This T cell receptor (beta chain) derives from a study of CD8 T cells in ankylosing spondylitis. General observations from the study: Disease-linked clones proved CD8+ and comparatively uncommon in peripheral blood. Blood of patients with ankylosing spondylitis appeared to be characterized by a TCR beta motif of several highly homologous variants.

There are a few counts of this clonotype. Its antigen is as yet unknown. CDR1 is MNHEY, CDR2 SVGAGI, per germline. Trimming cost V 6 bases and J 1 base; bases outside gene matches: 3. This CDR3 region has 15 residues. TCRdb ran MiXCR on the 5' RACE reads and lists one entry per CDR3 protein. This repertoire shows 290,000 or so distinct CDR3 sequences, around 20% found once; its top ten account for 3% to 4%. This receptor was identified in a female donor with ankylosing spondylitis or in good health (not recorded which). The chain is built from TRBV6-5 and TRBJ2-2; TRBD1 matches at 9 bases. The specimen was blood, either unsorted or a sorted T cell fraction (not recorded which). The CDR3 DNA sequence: TGTGCCAGCAGCTACAGGGGGCGGAACACCGGGGAGCTGTTTTTT. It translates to CASSYRGRNTGELFF.